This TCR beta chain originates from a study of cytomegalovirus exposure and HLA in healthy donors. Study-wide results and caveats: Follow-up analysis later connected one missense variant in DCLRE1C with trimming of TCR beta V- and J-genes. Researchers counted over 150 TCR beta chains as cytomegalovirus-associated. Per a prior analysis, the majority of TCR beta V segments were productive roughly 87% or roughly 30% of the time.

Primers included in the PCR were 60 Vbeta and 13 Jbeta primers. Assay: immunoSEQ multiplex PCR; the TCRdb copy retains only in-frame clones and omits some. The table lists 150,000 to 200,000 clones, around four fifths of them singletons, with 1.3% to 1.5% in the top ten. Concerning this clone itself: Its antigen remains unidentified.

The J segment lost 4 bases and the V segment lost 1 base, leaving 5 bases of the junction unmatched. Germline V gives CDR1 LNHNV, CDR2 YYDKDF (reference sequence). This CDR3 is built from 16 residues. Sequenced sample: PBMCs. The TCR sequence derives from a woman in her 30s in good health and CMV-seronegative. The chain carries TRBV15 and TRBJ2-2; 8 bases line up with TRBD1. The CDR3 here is CATSRGTGTGTGELFF. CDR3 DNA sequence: TGTGCCACCAGCAGAGGGACAGGGACCGGCACCGGGGAGCTGTTTTTT.